This entry concerns a single T cell receptor beta chain. This CDR3 contains 13 residues. The germline V gene has CDR1 MRHNA and CDR2 SNTAGT. The V end was cut by 3 bases, the J end by 3 bases, with 8 bases between. Germline DNA was extracted alongside blood RNA, which was obtained from unsorted whole blood. They drew about 4 milliliters of peripheral blood before surgery. A primer in the constant region served to generate TCR beta cDNA from roughly 520 ng of total RNA. Three-round nested multiplex PCR performed with slightly modified ARM-PCR produced the TCR beta libraries. TRBV1-TRBV30 forward primers and a C-beta reverse primer were used in the first two PCR rounds, which each ran for approximately 11 cycles. TCRdb recomputed calls from the multiplex PCR reads with MiXCR, one row per CDR3 protein. The repertoire holds about 310,000 distinct CDR3 sequences, with 50% to 70% as singletons. The entry originates in a study of tumor-infiltrating lymphocytes in primary liver carcinoma. As for the study in general: Primary liver carcinoma in the patients was surgically resected. Donors had hepatocellular carcinoma or combined HCC and intrahepatic cholangiocarcinoma. Each sample had roughly 3.5 to 7.13 million productive TCRbeta reads regardless of tissue type.

Sequenced sample: peripheral blood. This clonotype originated in a man aged 40-50 years with primary liver carcinoma and hepatitis B virus infection. V and J are TRBV6-4 and TRBJ2-5; no firm D call. Here the CDR3 reads CASSEGTKETQYF. In DNA, the CDR3 is TGTGCCAGCAGTGAGGGCACCAAAGAGACCCAGTACTTC.